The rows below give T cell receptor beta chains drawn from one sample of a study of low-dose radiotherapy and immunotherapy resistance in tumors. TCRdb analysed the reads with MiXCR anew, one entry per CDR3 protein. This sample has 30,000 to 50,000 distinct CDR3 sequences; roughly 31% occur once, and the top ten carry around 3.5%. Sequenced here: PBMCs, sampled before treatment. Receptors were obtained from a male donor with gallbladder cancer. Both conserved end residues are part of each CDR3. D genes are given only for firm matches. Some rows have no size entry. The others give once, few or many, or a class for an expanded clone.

cdr3_nt: TGTGCCAGCAGCCCCCAGTCGCAGCGTGAGCAGTATTTT
cdr3_aa: CASSPQSQREQYF
v_call: TRBV7-9
j_call: TRBJ2-3
d_call: -
clone_size: -

cdr3_nt: TGTGCCAGCAGCCCATGGACAGCTGTGCCCTACGAGCAGTACTTC
cdr3_aa: CASSPWTAVPYEQYF
v_call: TRBV7-3
j_call: TRBJ2-7
d_call: -
clone_size: many

cdr3_nt: TGTGCCAGCAGCTTCCAGGGAGAGGAGACCCAGTACTTC
cdr3_aa: CASSFQGEETQYF
v_call: TRBV13
j_call: TRBJ2-5
d_call: -
clone_size: -

cdr3_nt: TGTGCCAGCAGCTGGAGTGGGACCGGGGAGCTGTTTTTT
cdr3_aa: CASSWSGTGELFF
v_call: TRBV11-2
j_call: TRBJ2-2
d_call: -
clone_size: many

cdr3_nt: TGTGCCAGCAGTTTGTCTGCCCCAGCTGGGGGTGAGCAGTTCTTC
cdr3_aa: CASSLSAPAGGEQFF
v_call: TRBV28
j_call: TRBJ2-1
d_call: -
clone_size: -

cdr3_nt: TGTGCCAGCAGTTTTCGGGAGCAAGAGACCCAGTACTTC
cdr3_aa: CASSFREQETQYF
v_call: TRBV28
j_call: TRBJ2-5
d_call: -
clone_size: -

cdr3_nt: TGTGCCAGCAGGGCCGTCAACACCGGGGAGCTGTTTTTT
cdr3_aa: CASRAVNTGELFF
v_call: TRBV6-2/TRBV6-3
j_call: TRBJ2-2
d_call: -
clone_size: many

cdr3_nt: TGTGCCAGCAGCTCGATGGGCCCGAACACTGAAGCTTTCTTT
cdr3_aa: CASSSMGPNTEAFF
v_call: TRBV7-2
j_call: TRBJ1-1
d_call: -
clone_size: many

cdr3_nt: TGTGCCAGCAGCCTACTACTAGCGGGAGTCCTCACAGATACGCAGTATTTT
cdr3_aa: CASSLLLAGVLTDTQYF
v_call: TRBV5-6
j_call: TRBJ2-3
d_call: TRBD2
clone_size: -

cdr3_nt: TGTGCCAGGTTGGACAGCTATGGCTACACCTTC
cdr3_aa: CARLDSYGYTF
v_call: TRBV14
j_call: TRBJ1-2
d_call: -
clone_size: many

cdr3_nt: TGTGCCAGCAGGCCTACAGGGGCGAGGGACACTGAAGCTTTCTTT
cdr3_aa: CASRPTGARDTEAFF
v_call: TRBV28
j_call: TRBJ1-1
d_call: TRBD1
clone_size: few

cdr3_nt: TGTGCCAGTAGATCGGGACAGGGGGTATTGGGCAATCAGCCCCAGCATTTT
cdr3_aa: CASRSGQGVLGNQPQHF
v_call: TRBV19
j_call: TRBJ1-5
d_call: TRBD1
clone_size: -

cdr3_nt: TGCAGTGCTAGAGATAATGCCCTACTCGAAGCTTTCTTT
cdr3_aa: CSARDNALLEAFF
v_call: TRBV20-1
j_call: TRBJ1-1
d_call: -
clone_size: -

cdr3_nt: TGCACCAGCAGGGGAAGGGGCCGGTCAGATACGCAGTATTTT
cdr3_aa: CTSRGRGRSDTQYF
v_call: TRBV29-1
j_call: TRBJ2-3
d_call: -
clone_size: -

cdr3_nt: TGTGCCTGGAGAGCCGGGGCGGGAGCCCCCGAGACCCAGTACTTC
cdr3_aa: CAWRAGAGAPETQYF
v_call: TRBV30
j_call: TRBJ2-5
d_call: TRBD2
clone_size: few

cdr3_nt: TGTGCCAGCGCCCTTTGGGGTCCCCAAGAGACCCAGTACTTC
cdr3_aa: CASALWGPQETQYF
v_call: TRBV6-2/TRBV6-3
j_call: TRBJ2-5
d_call: -
clone_size: medium-sized

cdr3_nt: TGTGCCAGCAGTTTTGTGGGGGACGCAACTAATGAAAAACTGTTTTTT
cdr3_aa: CASSFVGDATNEKLFF
v_call: TRBV27
j_call: TRBJ1-4
d_call: -
clone_size: many

cdr3_nt: TGCAGCGTTGCATTCCAGGGACAGGGGACGGGGGCCAACGTCCTGACTTTC
cdr3_aa: CSVAFQGQGTGANVLTF
v_call: TRBV29-1
j_call: TRBJ2-6
d_call: TRBD1
clone_size: many

cdr3_nt: TGCGCCAGCAGCCTAAGAGAGAGCGGGGAGCTGTTTTTT
cdr3_aa: CASSLRESGELFF
v_call: TRBV5-1
j_call: TRBJ2-2
d_call: -
clone_size: many

cdr3_nt: TGCAGCCACATCGAACAGAGCCAAGAGACCCAGTACTTC
cdr3_aa: CSHIEQSQETQYF
v_call: TRBV20-1
j_call: TRBJ2-5
d_call: -
clone_size: -

cdr3_nt: TGTGCCAGCAGCACTAGCGGGGGGGGCCAAGAGACCCAGTACTTC
cdr3_aa: CASSTSGGGQETQYF
v_call: TRBV5-4
j_call: TRBJ2-5
d_call: TRBD2
clone_size: many

cdr3_nt: TGTGCCAGCAGCTTAGATCCGACAGGGGCCGGCGCCGGGGAGCTGTTTTTT
cdr3_aa: CASSLDPTGAGAGELFF
v_call: TRBV11-2
j_call: TRBJ2-2
d_call: TRBD1
clone_size: many

cdr3_nt: TGTGCCAGCAGACCCGGGACGGCTTATAGCAATCAGCCCCAGCATTTT
cdr3_aa: CASRPGTAYSNQPQHF
v_call: TRBV27
j_call: TRBJ1-5
d_call: -
clone_size: many

cdr3_nt: TGTGCCAGCAGCCAAGCCACGGGACAGGACTATGGCTACACCTTC
cdr3_aa: CASSQATGQDYGYTF
v_call: TRBV4-2
j_call: TRBJ1-2
d_call: TRBD1
clone_size: many

cdr3_nt: TGTGCCAGCAGAGGATTCGGGGGGGCATGGGACGAGCAGTACTTC
cdr3_aa: CASRGFGGAWDEQYF
v_call: TRBV28
j_call: TRBJ2-7
d_call: TRBD2
clone_size: medium-sized

cdr3_nt: TGCAGCGTTCTCCGGGGGGCCTTCAATGAGCAGTTCTTC
cdr3_aa: CSVLRGAFNEQFF
v_call: TRBV29-1
j_call: TRBJ2-1
d_call: -
clone_size: -

cdr3_nt: TGTGCCAGCTCACCACTACTGCACACCGGGGAGCTGTTTTTT
cdr3_aa: CASSPLLHTGELFF
v_call: TRBV18
j_call: TRBJ2-2
d_call: -
clone_size: many

cdr3_nt: TGTGCCAGCAGCTCCGCCGGTCCAGGGCGGAACGAGCAGTACTTC
cdr3_aa: CASSSAGPGRNEQYF
v_call: TRBV7-3
j_call: TRBJ2-7
d_call: -
clone_size: many

cdr3_nt: TGTGCCAGCATTCGGTTGGGGTCGGCGAACACTGAAGCTTTCTTT
cdr3_aa: CASIRLGSANTEAFF
v_call: TRBV6-2/TRBV6-3
j_call: TRBJ1-1
d_call: -
clone_size: -

cdr3_nt: TGTGCCAGTAGAAGGGACAGGGATCAGCCCCAGCATTTT
cdr3_aa: CASRRDRDQPQHF
v_call: TRBV19
j_call: TRBJ1-5
d_call: TRBD1
clone_size: -

cdr3_nt: TGTGCCAGCAGCCGCGGGCCCGACAGTTCCTACAACAATGAGCAGTTCTTC
cdr3_aa: CASSRGPDSSYNNEQFF
v_call: TRBV5-1
j_call: TRBJ2-1
d_call: -
clone_size: -

cdr3_nt: TGTGCCAGCAGCTTGACTGACGGCAGCCTATGGGAGACCCAGTACTTC
cdr3_aa: CASSLTDGSLWETQYF
v_call: TRBV5-5
j_call: TRBJ2-5
d_call: -
clone_size: -

cdr3_nt: TGTGCCAGCAGGGGAATAATGAACACCGGGGAGCTGTTTTTT
cdr3_aa: CASRGIMNTGELFF
v_call: TRBV2
j_call: TRBJ2-2
d_call: -
clone_size: many

cdr3_nt: TGTGCCAGCAGCTTAGCCGGGACATCGAGGGAGCAGTACTTC
cdr3_aa: CASSLAGTSREQYF
v_call: TRBV7-9
j_call: TRBJ2-7
d_call: -
clone_size: few

cdr3_nt: TGCAGCGTTACCAAGGACAGACGATCCAAAAACATTCAGTACTTC
cdr3_aa: CSVTKDRRSKNIQYF
v_call: TRBV29-1
j_call: TRBJ2-4
d_call: -
clone_size: many

cdr3_nt: TGTGCCAGCAGTTTCTTAGCAGCCATTGGGAACATTCAGTACTTC
cdr3_aa: CASSFLAAIGNIQYF
v_call: TRBV28
j_call: TRBJ2-4
d_call: -
clone_size: -

cdr3_nt: TGTGCCAGCAGCCTGGCAAGCGGGGGGCTGGATACGCAGTATTTT
cdr3_aa: CASSLASGGLDTQYF
v_call: TRBV4-2
j_call: TRBJ2-3
d_call: TRBD2
clone_size: many

cdr3_nt: TGCAGTGCTATCATGGGGGGGACTGAAGCTTTCTTT
cdr3_aa: CSAIMGGTEAFF
v_call: TRBV20-1
j_call: TRBJ1-1
d_call: -
clone_size: many

cdr3_nt: TGTGCCAGCAGGGACACAGGAAACTCCTACGAGCAGTACTTC
cdr3_aa: CASRDTGNSYEQYF
v_call: TRBV28
j_call: TRBJ2-7
d_call: -
clone_size: medium-sized

cdr3_nt: TGTGCCAGCAAAACAGCCAGACAGAGAACGCAGTTCTTC
cdr3_aa: CASKTARQRTQFF
v_call: TRBV28
j_call: TRBJ2-1
d_call: -
clone_size: -

cdr3_nt: TGTGCCAGCAGCCGTACAGGGGAGAAAGTGGAGACCCAGTACTTC
cdr3_aa: CASSRTGEKVETQYF
v_call: TRBV7-6
j_call: TRBJ2-5
d_call: TRBD1
clone_size: many

cdr3_nt: TGTGCCACCAGCAGGCGGGGGGGCCTCTACAATGAGCAGTTCTTC
cdr3_aa: CATSRRGGLYNEQFF
v_call: TRBV15
j_call: TRBJ2-1
d_call: TRBD2
clone_size: -

cdr3_nt: TGTGCCAGCAGCCACGGCAGGACATCGAACCAAGAGACCCAGTACTTC
cdr3_aa: CASSHGRTSNQETQYF
v_call: TRBV14
j_call: TRBJ2-5
d_call: -
clone_size: -

cdr3_nt: TGCAGCGTTGAAGTGTTGTCTGACGAAGAAAAACTGTTTTTT
cdr3_aa: CSVEVLSDEEKLFF
v_call: TRBV29-1
j_call: TRBJ1-4
d_call: -
clone_size: -

cdr3_nt: TGTGCCAGCAGCCCCAGGACTAGCGGGAGTTTGGAGACCCAGTACTTC
cdr3_aa: CASSPRTSGSLETQYF
v_call: TRBV7-9
j_call: TRBJ2-5
d_call: TRBD2
clone_size: many